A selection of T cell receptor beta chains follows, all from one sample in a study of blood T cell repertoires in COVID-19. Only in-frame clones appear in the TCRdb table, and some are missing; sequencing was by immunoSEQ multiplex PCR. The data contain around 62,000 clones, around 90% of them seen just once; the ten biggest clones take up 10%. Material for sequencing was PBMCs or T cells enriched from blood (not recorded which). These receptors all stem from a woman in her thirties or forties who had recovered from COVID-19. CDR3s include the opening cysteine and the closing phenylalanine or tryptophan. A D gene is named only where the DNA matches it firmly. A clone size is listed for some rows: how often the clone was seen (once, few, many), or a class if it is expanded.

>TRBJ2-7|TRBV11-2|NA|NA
TGTGCCAGCAGCTTAAGCCCCTCCTACGAGCAGTACTTC
CASSLSPSYEQYF
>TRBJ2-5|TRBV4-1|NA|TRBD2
TGCGCCAGCAGCCAAGGTGGCGGGGGTGGGACCCAGTACTTC
CASSQGGGGGTQYF
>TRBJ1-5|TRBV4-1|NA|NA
TGCGCCAGCAGCCTAGCCGGGACAAGTCAGCCCCAGCATTTT
CASSLAGTSQPQHF
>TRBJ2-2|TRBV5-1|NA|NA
TGCGCCAGCAGCTCAGGGGATACCGGGGAGCTGTTTTTT
CASSSGDTGELFF
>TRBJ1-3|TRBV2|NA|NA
TGTGCCAGCAGTGAGGGGCAGGCTGGGAACACCATATATTTT
CASSEGQAGNTIYF
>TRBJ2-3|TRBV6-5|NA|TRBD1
TGTGCCAGCAGACCGACAGGGGTCCCAGATACGCAGTATTTT
CASRPTGVPDTQYF
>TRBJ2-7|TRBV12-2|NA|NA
TGTGCAAGTCGCGGGCGACTTTTGGTCTCGGGGGATGGACCCTACGAGCAGTACTTC
CASRGRLLVSGDGPYEQYF
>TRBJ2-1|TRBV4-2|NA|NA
TGTGCCAGCAGCCAGGCCAGGGGACGGAGCTCCTACAATGAGCAGTTCTTC
CASSQARGRSSYNEQFF
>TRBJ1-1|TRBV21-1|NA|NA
TGTGCCAGCAGACCCCTGGCAGGGACTAACCCAGCGAACACTGAAGCTTTCTTT
CASRPLAGTNPANTEAFF
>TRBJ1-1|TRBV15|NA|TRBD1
TGTGCCACCAGCAGACAAGCCGGGACAGCCGGGACTGAAGCTTTCTTT
CATSRQAGTAGTEAFF
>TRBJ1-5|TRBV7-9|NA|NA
TGTGCCAGCAGTCCAACAGGGAGCAATCAGCCCCAGCATTTT
CASSPTGSNQPQHF
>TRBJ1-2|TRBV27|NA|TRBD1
TGTGCCAGCAGACTCGGACAGGGGGCTTCTGGCTACACCTTC
CASRLGQGASGYTF
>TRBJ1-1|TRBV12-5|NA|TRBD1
TGTGCTAGTGGTTTTGGGACAGAGACCATGAACACTGAAGCTTTCTTT
CASGFGTETMNTEAFF
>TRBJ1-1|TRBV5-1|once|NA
TGCGCCAGCAGCTTGGCCGGAGAGAACACTGAAGCTTTCTTT
CASSLAGENTEAFF
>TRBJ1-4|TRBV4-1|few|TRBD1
TGCGCCAGCAGCCAAGAACAGGGACAGCCTAATGAAAAACTGTTTTTT
CASSQEQGQPNEKLFF